These 11 T cell receptor beta chains were all obtained from the same sample, sequenced in a study of read filtering for tumor transcriptome and immune sequencing. Molecular barcoded adaptors covering alpha/delta and beta/gamma chains were used on about 0.4 ug RNA. TCRdb analysed the reads with MiXCR anew, one entry per CDR3 protein. The top ten clones hold 17% of a sample with 20,000 to 30,000 distinct CDR3 sequences, 20% of them seen once. Sequenced input: a population of CD138-negative cells sorted from bone marrow. These receptors originate from a donor aged 40 or older with multiple myeloma.

This clonotype was observed at least ten times. The DNA for the CDR3 is TGCAGCGTTCACGGAACCCTGGATACGCAGTATTTT. Its translation is CSVHGTLDTQYF. The chain links TRBV29-1 to TRBJ2-3, with unresolved D. Trimming pared 5 bases from V and 6 bases from J, leaving 12 bases between. There are 12 residues in the CDR3. Germline loops: CDR1 SQVTM, CDR2 ANQGSEA.

This clonotype occurred many times. The CDR3 DNA follows: TGTGCCAGCAGTTTGCGTCAGCCCCAGCATTTT. As protein: CASSLRQPQHF. This chain links TRBV28 with TRBJ1-5; D ambiguous. The CDR3 covers 11 residues. CDR1 is MDHEN and CDR2 is SYDVKM in the germline V gene. Trimming shortened V by 3 bases and J by 6 bases, and 3 bases separated the two germline ends.

Comment on this clonotype: A far larger clone is only one base removed, so a read error is likely. The CDR3 ends on some other residue instead of the conserved phenylalanine or tryptophan, so this is likely a read error. The V and J genes are TRBV11-1 and TRBJ2-7; D ambiguous. V lost 2 bases and J lost 4, with 6 bases in between. CDR1 is SGHAT and CDR2 is FQDESV in the germline V gene (reference sequence). The CDR3 length is 12 residues. This CDR3 is CASSLPEYEQYS. The DNA for the CDR3 is TGTGCCAGCAGCTTACCTGAGTACGAGCAGTACTCC.

This clonotype was seen at least ten times. The chain has TRBV3-1 and TRBJ2-5, with 13 bases that match TRBD2. Germline CDR1 and CDR2: LGHDT and YNNKEL (reference sequence). Unmatched junction bases numbered 13, after V lost 4 bases and J lost 5 bases. This CDR3 has 18 residues. CDR3 nucleotides: TGTGCCAGCAGCCCCCGCCTGACTAGCGGGAGGCCTGGTGAGACCCAGTACTTC. Protein: CASSPRLTSGRPGETQYF.

This clonotype came up many times. This rearrangement joins TRBV7-2 to TRBJ1-2, with D perhaps matching TRBD1 (6 bases). The CDR3 is 15 residues long. The germline V gene encodes CDR1 SGHTA and CDR2 FQGNSA. The V gene lost 5 bases and the J gene lost 4 bases, with 17 bases spanning the gap. In nucleotides, the CDR3 is TGTGCCAGCAGCCACACGGGGGGCCAGGGCTATGGCTACACCTTC. Amino acids: CASSHTGGQGYGYTF.

Details on this clonotype: Relative to the germline gene, one junction end is altered; a read error may explain this. This sequence joins TRBV5-1 and TRBJ2-1, with TRBD2 identical over 10 bases. Germline V gives CDR1 SGHRS, CDR2 YFSETQ. The CDR3 extends over 16 amino acids. The CDR3 region has the DNA TGCACCAGCAACTTGGTGGCTAGCGGGAGAGGTAATGAGCAGTTCTTC. This codes for CTSNLVASGRGNEQFF.

This clonotype was observed a few times. The J gene is TRBJ1-1, the V gene TRBV29-1; 9 bases are a match to TRBD1. Germline values: CDR1 SQVTM, CDR2 ANQGSEA. Trimming cost V 6 bases and J 1 base; bases outside gene matches: 3. The CDR3 is 13 amino acids. CDR3 protein: CSVGTGKNTEAFF. The CDR3 nucleotides are TGCAGCGTGGGGACAGGGAAGAACACTGAAGCTTTCTTT.

This clonotype came up many times. The genes are TRBV7-9 and TRBJ2-7, with 10 positions matching TRBD2. V was clipped by 5 bases and J by 0 bases; unmatched bases: 4. Germline V gene lookup returns CDR1 SEHNR and CDR2 FQNEAQ (reference sequence). CDR3 length equals 15 residues. Here the CDR3 reads CASSPGLANSYEQYF. In DNA, the CDR3 is TGTGCCAGCAGCCCGGGACTAGCGAACTCCTACGAGCAGTACTTC.

The chain couples TRBV5-6 to TRBJ2-1, with D possibly TRBD1 on 6 matching bases. Trimming left V 5 bases short and J 0 bases short, with 18 bases between. The germline gives CDR1 SGHDT, CDR2 YYEEEE. The length of the CDR3 is 17 residues. CDR3 amino acids: CASSFRRPGHSYNEQFF. The CDR3, as DNA: TGTGCCAGCAGTTTTAGGCGGCCGGGACACTCCTACAATGAGCAGTTCTTC.

The CDR3 spells CASSLEGQGYDEQFF. DNA of the CDR3: TGTGCCAGCAGCTTAGAGGGACAGGGGTACGATGAGCAGTTCTTC. The chain uses TRBV7-9 and TRBJ2-1; 10 bases agree with TRBD1. Germline CDR1 reads SEHNR; CDR2 reads FQNEAQ (reference sequence). After removal of 1 base from V and 8 bases from J, the junction contained 5 bases not matched to a gene. The length of the CDR3 is 15 residues. Looking up the rest from reference TRBV7-9 and TRBJ2-1 gives the full variable domain: DTGVSQNPRHKITKRGQNVTFRCDPISEHNRLYWYRQTLGQGPEFLTYFQNEAQLEKSRLLSDRFSAERPKGSFSTLEIQRTEQGDSAMYLCASSLEGQGYDEQFFGPGTRLTVL.

This clonotype was seen repeatedly, ten times or more. Possible read error: a much larger clone is one base away. The chain joins TRBV27 to TRBJ2-7; perhaps TRBD2 as D (5 bases). This CDR3 has 12 residues. Germline values: CDR1 MNHEY, CDR2 SMNVEV (reference sequence). V dropped 7 bases and J dropped 4 bases, with 11 bases sitting between them. CDR3 in DNA: TGTGCCAGCACCAGCGGCCTATACGAGCAGTACTTC. Translated, it gives CASTSGLYEQYF.